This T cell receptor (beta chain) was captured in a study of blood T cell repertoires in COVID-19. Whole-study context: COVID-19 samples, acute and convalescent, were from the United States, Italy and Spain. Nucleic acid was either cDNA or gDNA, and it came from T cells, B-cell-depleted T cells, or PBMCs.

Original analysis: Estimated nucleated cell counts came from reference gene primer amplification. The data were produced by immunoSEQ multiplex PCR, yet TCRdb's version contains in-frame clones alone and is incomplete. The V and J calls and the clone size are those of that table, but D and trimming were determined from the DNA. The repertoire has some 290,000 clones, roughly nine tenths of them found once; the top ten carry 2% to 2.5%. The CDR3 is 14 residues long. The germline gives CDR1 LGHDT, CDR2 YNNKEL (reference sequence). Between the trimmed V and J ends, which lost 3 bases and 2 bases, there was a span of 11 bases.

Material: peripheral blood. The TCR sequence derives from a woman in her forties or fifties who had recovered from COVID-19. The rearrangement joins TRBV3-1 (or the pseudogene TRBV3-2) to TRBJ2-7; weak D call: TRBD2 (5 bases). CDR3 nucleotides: TGTGCCAGCAGCCATCTCACCGGGACCTACGAGCAGTACTTC. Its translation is CASSHLTGTYEQYF.